These 2 T cell receptor beta chains share one sample of origin, sequenced in a study of blood T cells in healthy people across ages. Sample-barcoded 5' priming and a J-beta primer mix drove a second PCR of roughly 6 to 12 cycles. A single record per CDR3 protein comes from TCRdb applying MiXCR to the 5' RACE reads. Here the sample spans around 1,900,000 distinct CDR3 sequences, approximately 39% being singletons. Sequenced input: blood. The origin of the receptors is a human donor in good health.

The chain joins TRBV30 to TRBJ2-3; 10 nucleotides line up with TRBD2. Germline CDR1 GTSNPN, CDR2 SVGIG (reference sequence). V trimming: 4 bases; J trimming: 1 base; junction bases outside the gene matches: 2. The CDR3 extends over 14 amino acids. The CDR3 is CAWNLAGGTDTQYF. The CDR3 nucleotides read TGTGCCTGGAACCTAGCGGGGGGCACAGATACGCAGTATTTT.

The chain is built from TRBV29-1 and TRBJ1-3; the match to TRBD1 covers 9 bases. After removal of 4 bases from V and 3 bases from J, the junction contained 7 bases not matched to a gene. This CDR3 has 15 residues. Germline lookup yields CDR1 SQVTM and CDR2 ANQGSEA. CDR3 residues: CSVGGRQGVGNTIYF. CDR3 nucleotide sequence: TGCAGCGTTGGAGGACGACAGGGGGTTGGAAACACCATATATTTT.